Given below is one T cell receptor (beta chain) in context. This CDR3 contains 14 residues. The V and J ends lost 0 bases and 1 base respectively, with 8 bases between them. Germline V gene lookup returns CDR1 DFQATT and CDR2 SNEGSKA (reference sequence). These data originate in a study of patients and donors after allogeneic stem cell transplantation. In TCRdb, the RT-PCR reads were re-called with MiXCR into one record per CDR3 protein. In the table there are about 96,000 distinct CDR3 sequences, roughly 50% of which are singletons. The sequence was obtained from a human donor who was either an allogeneic HSCT recipient or a stem cell or donor lymphocyte infusion donor (not recorded which). It is not recorded whose cells these are; they may come from a transplant donor. The V and J genes are TRBV20-1 and TRBJ2-3, with unresolved D. Input material: blood, either unsorted or a sorted T cell fraction (not recorded which). CDR3 in DNA: TGCAGTGCTAGAGATGCGGCACGCACAGATACGCAGTATTTT. Protein sequence: CSARDAARTDTQYF.